The rows below give T cell receptor beta chains drawn from one sample of a study of blood T cell repertoires in COVID-19. The method was immunoSEQ multiplex PCR; TCRdb's version includes in-frame clones alone and lacks a portion of them. The table includes over 25,000 clones, around 80% detected once. The sequenced material came from peripheral blood. These TCRs come from a human donor in a cohort sampled during active COVID-19. Each CDR3 is given with its conserved first and last residue. Fields, in order: V gene, D gene, J gene, clone size, CDR3 protein, CDR3 DNA. A D gene is named only where the DNA matches it firmly. Some rows have no size entry. The others give once, few or many, or a class for an expanded clone.

TRBV2,-,TRBJ1-1,-,CASSEEGWVTEAFF,TGTGCCAGCAGTGAGGAGGGTTGGGTGACTGAAGCTTTCTTT
TRBV7-8,TRBD1,TRBJ1-1,-,CASNLAYHGRGRTEAFF,TGTGCCAGCAACCTCGCTTACCACGGCAGGGGGCGCACTGAAGCTTTCTTT
TRBV24-1,TRBD1,TRBJ1-3,few,CATSDPDRVRRISGNTIYF,TGTGCCACCAGTGACCCGGACAGGGTGAGGCGAATCTCTGGAAACACCATATATTTT
TRBV4-1,-,TRBJ1-2,few,CASSQERSGLSGGYTF,TGCGCCAGCAGCCAAGAACGAAGCGGGCTCTCGGGAGGCTACACCTTC
TRBV18,-,TRBJ1-2,-,CASSESANYGYTF,TGTGCCAGCTCAGAATCAGCTAACTATGGCTACACCTTC
TRBV11-2,-,TRBJ2-5,-,CASSSRSTSWETQYF,TGTGCCAGCAGCTCCCGCTCGACTAGTTGGGAGACCCAGTACTTC
TRBV11-2,-,TRBJ2-7,-,CASSLVGRGSYEQYF,TGTGCCAGCAGCTTAGTAGGGCGGGGCTCCTACGAGCAGTACTTC
TRBV19,TRBD1,TRBJ2-1,-,CASRIDRASYNEQFF,TGTGCCAGTAGAATCGACAGGGCCTCCTACAATGAGCAGTTCTTC
TRBV4-3,-,TRBJ1-5,-,CASSRQRDSNQPQHF,TGCGCCAGCTCGAGACAGAGAGATAGCAATCAGCCCCAGCATTTT
TRBV5-4,TRBD1,TRBJ1-2,-,CASSLVGDRVGYTF,TGTGCCAGCAGCTTGGTTGGGGACAGGGTTGGCTACACCTTC
TRBV18,-,TRBJ1-2,few,CASSLEGAYGYTF,TGTGCCAGCTCCCTGGAAGGGGCCTATGGCTACACCTTC
TRBV3-1/TRBV3-2,-,TRBJ1-6,-,CASSQGDGGSSPLHF,TGTGCCAGCAGCCAAGGGGACGGGGGAAGTTCACCCCTCCACTTT
TRBV7-6,-,TRBJ1-2,-,CASSSSYAGGASKGYTF,TGTGCCAGCAGCTCCTCATATGCGGGGGGCGCATCGAAAGGCTACACCTTC
TRBV11-2,TRBD2,TRBJ2-3,-,CASSSVAGVSTDTQYF,TGTGCCAGCAGCTCGGTAGCGGGGGTTAGCACAGATACGCAGTATTTT
TRBV5-4,-,TRBJ2-5,-,CASNQGTQETQYF,TGTGCCAGCAACCAGGGGACCCAAGAGACCCAGTACTTC
TRBV6-6,-,TRBJ2-7,-,CASSGSGYEQYF,TGTGCCAGCAGTGGTTCGGGATACGAGCAGTACTTC
TRBV19,TRBD1,TRBJ1-5,-,CASSITGGNQPQHF,TGTGCCAGTAGTATTACAGGGGGAAATCAGCCCCAGCATTTT
TRBV28,-,TRBJ2-5,-,CASINGGHEETQYF,TGTGCCAGCATTAACGGGGGGCACGAAGAGACCCAGTACTTC
TRBV7-3,TRBD2,TRBJ2-1,-,CASSLAGNSYNEQFF,TGTGCCAGCAGCCTAGCGGGGAACTCCTACAATGAGCAGTTCTTC
TRBV6-5,-,TRBJ1-3,once,CASKYSSGNTIYF,TGTGCCAGCAAGTACAGCTCTGGAAACACCATATATTTT
TRBV12-5,-,TRBJ1-2,few,CASGGTQPGGYTF,TGTGCTAGTGGTGGCACTCAGCCGGGAGGCTACACCTTC
TRBV3-1/TRBV3-2,TRBD1,TRBJ1-6,-,CASSHRDRASPLHF,TGTGCCAGCAGCCACCGGGACAGGGCCTCACCCCTCCACTTT
TRBV19,TRBD1,TRBJ2-1,once,CASMKQGTYNEQFF,TGTGCCAGCATGAAACAGGGGACCTACAATGAGCAGTTCTTC
TRBV3-1/TRBV3-2,-,TRBJ1-4,-,CASSLSGGGGEKLFF,TGTGCCAGCAGCTTATCGGGGGGTGGAGGCGAAAAACTGTTTTTT
TRBV6-1,TRBD1,TRBJ1-2,-,CASSEGDSFGGGYTF,TGTGCCAGCAGTGAAGGGGACAGCTTCGGGGGTGGCTACACCTTC
TRBV14,-,TRBJ2-3,-,CASSPTAALGTDTQYF,TGTGCCAGCAGCCCTACTGCAGCCCTAGGCACAGATACGCAGTATTTT
TRBV7-8,TRBD1,TRBJ2-7,few,CASNPTGRLGYEQYF,TGTGCCAGCAACCCGACAGGGCGCCTTGGTTACGAGCAGTACTTC
TRBV4-2,TRBD2,TRBJ2-3,-,CASSQDRAGGGQADTQYF,TGTGCCAGCAGCCAAGATAGGGCCGGCGGGGGGCAAGCAGATACGCAGTATTTT
TRBV7-3,TRBD1,TRBJ2-2,few,CASSWTGSTGELFF,TGTGCCAGCAGTTGGACAGGGAGCACCGGGGAGCTGTTTTTT
TRBV2,-,TRBJ2-3,-,CASRMDSSTDTQYF,TGTGCCAGCAGGATGGACAGTAGCACAGATACGCAGTATTTT